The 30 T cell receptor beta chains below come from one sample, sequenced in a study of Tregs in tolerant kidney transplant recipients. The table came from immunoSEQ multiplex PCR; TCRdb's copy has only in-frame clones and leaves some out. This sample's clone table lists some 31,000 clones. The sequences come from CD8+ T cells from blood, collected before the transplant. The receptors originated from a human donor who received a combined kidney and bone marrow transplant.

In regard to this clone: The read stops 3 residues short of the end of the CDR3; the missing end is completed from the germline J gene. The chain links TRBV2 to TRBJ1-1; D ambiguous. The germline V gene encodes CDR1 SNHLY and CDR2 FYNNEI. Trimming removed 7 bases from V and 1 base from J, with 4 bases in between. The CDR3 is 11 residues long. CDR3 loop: CASKGNTEAFF. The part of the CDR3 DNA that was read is TGTGCCAGCAAGGGGAACACTGAA.

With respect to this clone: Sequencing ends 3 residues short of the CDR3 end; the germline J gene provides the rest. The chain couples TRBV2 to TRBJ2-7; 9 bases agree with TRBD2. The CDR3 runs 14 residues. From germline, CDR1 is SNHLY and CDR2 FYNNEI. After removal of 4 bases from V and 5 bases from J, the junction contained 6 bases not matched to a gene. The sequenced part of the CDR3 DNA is TGTGCCAGCAGTGGTTGGGGACTAGCAAACGAG. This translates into CASSGWGLANE. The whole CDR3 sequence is CASSGWGLANEQYF.

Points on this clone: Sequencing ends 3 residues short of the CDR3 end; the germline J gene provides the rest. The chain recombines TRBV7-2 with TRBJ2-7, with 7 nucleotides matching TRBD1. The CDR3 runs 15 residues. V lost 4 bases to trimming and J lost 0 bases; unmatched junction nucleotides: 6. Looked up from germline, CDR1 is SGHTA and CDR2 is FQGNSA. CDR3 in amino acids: CASSYRDRASYEQYF. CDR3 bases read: TGTGCCAGCAGCTACCGAGACAGGGCCTCCTACGAG.

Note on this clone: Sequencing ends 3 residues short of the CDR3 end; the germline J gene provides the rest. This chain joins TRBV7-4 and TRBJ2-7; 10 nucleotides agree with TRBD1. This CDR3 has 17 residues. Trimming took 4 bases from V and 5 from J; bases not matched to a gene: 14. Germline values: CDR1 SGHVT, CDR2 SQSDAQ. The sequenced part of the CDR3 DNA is TGTGCCAGCAGCTACTTGACAGGGGGCGGCGGTCACGACGAG. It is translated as CASSYLTGGGGHDE. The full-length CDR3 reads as CASSYLTGGGGHDEQYF.

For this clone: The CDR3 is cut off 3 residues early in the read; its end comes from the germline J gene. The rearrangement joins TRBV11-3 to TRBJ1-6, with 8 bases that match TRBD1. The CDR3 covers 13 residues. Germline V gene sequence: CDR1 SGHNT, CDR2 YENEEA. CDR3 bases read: TGTGCCAGCAGCTCGGACAGGGAGGAGTCC. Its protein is CASSSDREES. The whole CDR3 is CASSSDREESLHF.

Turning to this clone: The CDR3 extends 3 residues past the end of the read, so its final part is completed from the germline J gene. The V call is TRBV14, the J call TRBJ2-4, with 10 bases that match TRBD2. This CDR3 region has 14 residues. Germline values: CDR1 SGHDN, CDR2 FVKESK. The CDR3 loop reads CASSQDLAGVGQYF. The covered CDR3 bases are TGTGCCAGCAGCCAAGATCTAGCGGGAGTAGGT.

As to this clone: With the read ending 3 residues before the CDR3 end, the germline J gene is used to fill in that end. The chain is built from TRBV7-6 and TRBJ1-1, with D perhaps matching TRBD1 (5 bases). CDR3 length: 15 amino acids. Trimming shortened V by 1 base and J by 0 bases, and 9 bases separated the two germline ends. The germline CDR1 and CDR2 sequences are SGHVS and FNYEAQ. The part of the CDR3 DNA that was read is TGTGCCAGCAGCTTAGTGGACAACTTGAACACTGAA. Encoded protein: CASSLVDNLNTE. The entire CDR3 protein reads CASSLVDNLNTEAFF.

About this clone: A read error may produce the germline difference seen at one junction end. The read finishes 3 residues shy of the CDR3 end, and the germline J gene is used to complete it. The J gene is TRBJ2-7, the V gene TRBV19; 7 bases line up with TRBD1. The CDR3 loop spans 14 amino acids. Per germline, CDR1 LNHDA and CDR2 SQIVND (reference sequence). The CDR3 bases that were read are TGTGCCAGTAGTATAGGACAGGGCTCCCACGAG. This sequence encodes CASSIGQGSHE. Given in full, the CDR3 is CASSIGQGSHEQYF.

CDR3 region: CASSDGFESGPLYGYTF. The covered CDR3 bases are TGTGCCAGCAGTGACGGGTTTGAATCGGGTCCTCTCTATGGC. V gene TRBV6-4 combines with J gene TRBJ1-2; no reliable D call. The CDR3 is cut off 3 residues early in the read; its end comes from the germline J gene. V dropped 2 bases and J dropped 4 bases, with 20 bases sitting between them. The germline V gene encodes CDR1 MRHNA and CDR2 SNTAGT. The CDR3 sequence is 17 residues long.

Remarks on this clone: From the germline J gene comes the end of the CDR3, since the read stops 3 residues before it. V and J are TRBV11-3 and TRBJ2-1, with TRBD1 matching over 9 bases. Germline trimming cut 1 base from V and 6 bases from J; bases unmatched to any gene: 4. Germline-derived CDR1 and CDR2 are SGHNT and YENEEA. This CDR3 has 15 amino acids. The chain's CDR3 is CASSLVRTGANEQFF. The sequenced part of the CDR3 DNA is TGTGCCAGCAGCTTAGTGAGGACAGGGGCCAATGAG.

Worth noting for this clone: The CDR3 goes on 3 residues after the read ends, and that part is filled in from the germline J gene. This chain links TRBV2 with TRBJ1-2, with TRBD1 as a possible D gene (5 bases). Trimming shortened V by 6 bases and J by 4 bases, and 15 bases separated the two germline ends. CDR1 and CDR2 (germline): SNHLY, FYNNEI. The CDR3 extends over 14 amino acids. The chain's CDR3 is CASRPPGGGYGYTF. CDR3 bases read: TGTGCCAGCAGGCCCCCCGGCGGGGGCTATGGC. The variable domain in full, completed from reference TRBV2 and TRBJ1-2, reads EPEVTQTPSHQVTQMGQEVILRCVPISNHLYFYWYRQILGQKVEFLVSFYNNEISEKSEIFDDQFSVERPDGSNFTLKIRSTKLEDSAMYFCASRPPGGGYGYTFGSGTRLTVV.

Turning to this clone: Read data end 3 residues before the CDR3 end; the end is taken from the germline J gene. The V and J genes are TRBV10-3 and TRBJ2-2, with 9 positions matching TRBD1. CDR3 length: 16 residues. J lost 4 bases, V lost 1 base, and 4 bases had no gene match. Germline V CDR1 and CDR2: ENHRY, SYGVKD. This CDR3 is CAISELVTGGTGELFF. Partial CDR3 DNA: TGTGCCATCAGTGAGTTGGTGACAGGGGGCACCGGGGAG.

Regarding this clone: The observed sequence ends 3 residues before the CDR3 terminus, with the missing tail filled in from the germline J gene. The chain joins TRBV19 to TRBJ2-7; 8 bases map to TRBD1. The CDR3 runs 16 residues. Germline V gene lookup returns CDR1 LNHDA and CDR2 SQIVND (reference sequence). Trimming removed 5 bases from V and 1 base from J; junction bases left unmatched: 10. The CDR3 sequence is CASSETGDVWSYEQYF. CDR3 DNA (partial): TGTGCCAGTAGTGAGACAGGGGACGTATGGTCCTACGAG.

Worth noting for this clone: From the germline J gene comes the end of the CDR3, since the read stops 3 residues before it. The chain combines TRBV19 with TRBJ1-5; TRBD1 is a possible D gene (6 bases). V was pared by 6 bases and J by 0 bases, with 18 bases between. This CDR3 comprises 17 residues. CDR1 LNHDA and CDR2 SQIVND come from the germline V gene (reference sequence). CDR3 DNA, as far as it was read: TGTGCCAGTAGACTATCGCAGGGGCCCTATAGCAATCAGCCC. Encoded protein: CASRLSQGPYSNQP. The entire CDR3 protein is CASRLSQGPYSNQPQHF.

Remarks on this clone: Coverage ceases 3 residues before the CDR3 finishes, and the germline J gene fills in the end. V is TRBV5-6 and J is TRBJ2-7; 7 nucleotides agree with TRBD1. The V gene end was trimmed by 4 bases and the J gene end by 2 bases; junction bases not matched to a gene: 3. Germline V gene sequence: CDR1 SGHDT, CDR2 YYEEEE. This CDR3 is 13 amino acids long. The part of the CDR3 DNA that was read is TGTGCCAGCAGCCCCGGGACAGCCTACGAG. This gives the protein CASSPGTAYE. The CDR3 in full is CASSPGTAYEQYF.

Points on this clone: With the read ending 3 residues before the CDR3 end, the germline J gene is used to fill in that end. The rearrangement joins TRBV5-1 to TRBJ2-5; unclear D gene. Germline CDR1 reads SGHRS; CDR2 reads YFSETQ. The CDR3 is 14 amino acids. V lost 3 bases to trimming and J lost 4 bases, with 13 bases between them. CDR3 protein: CASSWPSKPETQYF. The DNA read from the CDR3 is TGCGCCAGCAGCTGGCCTAGTAAGCCAGAGACC.

The CDR3 loop is CASSFRYTGELFF. The covered CDR3 bases are TGTGCCAGCAGCTTTCGGTATACCGGGGAG. The V and J genes are TRBV11-2 and TRBJ2-2; D is ambiguous. Read coverage stops 3 residues before the CDR3 terminus; the germline J gene supplies the remainder. Trimming took off 3 bases at V and 5 bases at J, with 7 bases between the two ends. The CDR3 covers 13 residues. CDR1 and CDR2 (germline): SGHAT, FQNNGV.

Partial CDR3 DNA: TGTGCCAGCAGATCCCCAGGGGTGAACACTGAA. The encoded protein is CASRSPGVNTE. The CDR3 in its entirety is CASRSPGVNTEAFF. V and J are TRBV2 and TRBJ1-1, with D possibly being TRBD1 (6 bases). The read stops 3 residues short of the end of the CDR3; the missing end is completed from the germline J gene. The CDR3 is made up of 14 amino acids. CDR1 and CDR2 (germline): SNHLY, FYNNEI. Trimming took off 6 bases at V and 0 bases at J, with 11 bases between the two ends.

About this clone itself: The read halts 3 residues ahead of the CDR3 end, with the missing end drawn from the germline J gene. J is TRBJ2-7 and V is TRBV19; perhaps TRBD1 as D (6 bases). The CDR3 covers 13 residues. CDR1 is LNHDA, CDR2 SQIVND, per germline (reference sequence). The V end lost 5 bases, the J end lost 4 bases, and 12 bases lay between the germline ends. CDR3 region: CASSPPGDYEQYF. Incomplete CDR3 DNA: TGTGCCAGTAGTCCCCCAGGGGATTACGAG.

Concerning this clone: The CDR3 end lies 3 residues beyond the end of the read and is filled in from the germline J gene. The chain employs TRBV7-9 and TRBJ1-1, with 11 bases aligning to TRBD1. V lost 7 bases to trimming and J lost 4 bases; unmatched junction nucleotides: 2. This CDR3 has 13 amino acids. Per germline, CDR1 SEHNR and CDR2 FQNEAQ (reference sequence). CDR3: CASKGTGGTEAFF. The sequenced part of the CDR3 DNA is TGTGCCAGCAAGGGGACAGGGGGCACTGAA.

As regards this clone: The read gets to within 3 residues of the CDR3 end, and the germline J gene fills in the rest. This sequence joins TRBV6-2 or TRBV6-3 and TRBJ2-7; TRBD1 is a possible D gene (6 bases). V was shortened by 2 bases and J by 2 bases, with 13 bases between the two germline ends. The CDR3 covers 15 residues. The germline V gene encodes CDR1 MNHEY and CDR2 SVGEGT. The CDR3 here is CASSYVASGAYEQYF. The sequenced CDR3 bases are TGTGCCAGCAGTTACGTCGCGTCAGGGGCCTACGAG.

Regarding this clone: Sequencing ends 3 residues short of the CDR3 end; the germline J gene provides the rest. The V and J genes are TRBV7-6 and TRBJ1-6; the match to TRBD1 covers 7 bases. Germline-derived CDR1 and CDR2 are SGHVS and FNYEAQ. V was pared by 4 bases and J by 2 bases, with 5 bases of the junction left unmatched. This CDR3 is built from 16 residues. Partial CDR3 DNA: TGTGCCAGCAGCTCAACCGGGACAGCCTATAATTCACCC. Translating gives CASSSTGTAYNSP. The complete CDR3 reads CASSSTGTAYNSPLHF.

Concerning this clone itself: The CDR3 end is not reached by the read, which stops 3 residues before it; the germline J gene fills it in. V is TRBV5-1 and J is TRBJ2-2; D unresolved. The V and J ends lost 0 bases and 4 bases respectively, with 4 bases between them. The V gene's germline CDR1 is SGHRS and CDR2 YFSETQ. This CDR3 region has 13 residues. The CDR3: CASSLEGTGELFF. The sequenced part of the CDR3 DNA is TGCGCCAGCAGCTTGGAGGGCACCGGGGAG.

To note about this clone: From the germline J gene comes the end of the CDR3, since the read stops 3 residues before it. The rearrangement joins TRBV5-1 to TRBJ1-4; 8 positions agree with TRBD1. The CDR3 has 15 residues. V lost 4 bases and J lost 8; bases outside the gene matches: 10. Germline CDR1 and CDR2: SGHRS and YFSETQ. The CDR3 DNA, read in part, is TGCGCCAGCAGCCGGTGGACAGGGAGGGACGAAAAA. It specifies CASSRWTGRDEK. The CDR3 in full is CASSRWTGRDEKLFF.

The CDR3 sequence: CASSWDSFTDTQYF. Partial CDR3 DNA: TGTGCCAGTAGTTGGGACTCTTTCACAGATACG. The genes are TRBV19 and TRBJ2-3; maybe TRBD2 (6 bases). The read finishes 3 residues shy of the CDR3 end, and the germline J gene is used to complete it. The CDR3 extends over 14 amino acids. Trimming removed 5 bases at V and 2 bases at J, with 11 bases between. The germline CDR1 and CDR2 sequences are LNHDA and SQIVND (reference sequence).

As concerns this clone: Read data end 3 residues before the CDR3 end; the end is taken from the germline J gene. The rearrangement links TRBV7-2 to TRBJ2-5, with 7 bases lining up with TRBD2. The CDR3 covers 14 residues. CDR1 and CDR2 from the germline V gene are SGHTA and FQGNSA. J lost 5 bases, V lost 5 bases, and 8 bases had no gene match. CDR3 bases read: TGTGCCAGCAGCCCACTGGCGGGAGTGGAGACC. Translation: CASSPLAGVET. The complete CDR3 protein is CASSPLAGVETQYF.

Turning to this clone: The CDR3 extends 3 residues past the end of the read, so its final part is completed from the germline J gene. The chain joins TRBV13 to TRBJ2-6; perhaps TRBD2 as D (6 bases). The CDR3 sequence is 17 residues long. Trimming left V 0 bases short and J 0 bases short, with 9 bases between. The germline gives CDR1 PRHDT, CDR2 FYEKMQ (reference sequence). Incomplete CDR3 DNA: TGTGCCAGCAGCTTAGGGCCGGGGGTCTCTGGGGCCAACGTC. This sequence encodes CASSLGPGVSGANV. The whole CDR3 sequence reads CASSLGPGVSGANVLTF. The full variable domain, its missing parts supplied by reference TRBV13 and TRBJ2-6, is AAGVIQSPRHLIKEKRETATLKCYPIPRHDTVYWYQQGPGQDPQFLISFYEKMQSDKGSIPDRFSAQQFSDYHSELNMSSLELGDSALYFCASSLGPGVSGANVLTFGAGSRLTVL.

The DNA read from the CDR3 is TGTGCCAGCGGAAGACAGGTAACGAACACTGAA. The encoded protein is CASGRQVTNTE. The CDR3 in its entirety is CASGRQVTNTEAFF. The chain uses TRBV2 and TRBJ1-1, with D possibly being TRBD1 (6 bases). The read ends 3 residues before the CDR3 terminus; that terminus is restored from the germline J gene. Germline CDR1 reads SNHLY; CDR2 reads FYNNEI. The CDR3 loop spans 14 amino acids. Between the trimmed V and J ends, which lost 8 bases and 1 base, there was a span of 14 bases.

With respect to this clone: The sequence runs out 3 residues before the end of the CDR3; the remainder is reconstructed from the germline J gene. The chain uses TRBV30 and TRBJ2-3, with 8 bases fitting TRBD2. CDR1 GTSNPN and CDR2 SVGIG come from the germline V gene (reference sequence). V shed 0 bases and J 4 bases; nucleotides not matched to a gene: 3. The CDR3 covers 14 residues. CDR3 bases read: TGTGCCTGGAGTGTGAGCGGGAGCGCAGATACG. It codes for CAWSVSGSADT. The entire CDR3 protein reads CAWSVSGSADTQYF.

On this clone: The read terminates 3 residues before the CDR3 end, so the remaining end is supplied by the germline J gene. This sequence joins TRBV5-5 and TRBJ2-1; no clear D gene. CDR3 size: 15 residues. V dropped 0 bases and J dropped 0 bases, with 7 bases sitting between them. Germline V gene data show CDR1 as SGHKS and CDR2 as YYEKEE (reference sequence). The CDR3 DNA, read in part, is TGTGCCAGCAGCTTGGTCTACAGCTCCTACAATGAG. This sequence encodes CASSLVYSSYNE. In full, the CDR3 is CASSLVYSSYNEQFF.